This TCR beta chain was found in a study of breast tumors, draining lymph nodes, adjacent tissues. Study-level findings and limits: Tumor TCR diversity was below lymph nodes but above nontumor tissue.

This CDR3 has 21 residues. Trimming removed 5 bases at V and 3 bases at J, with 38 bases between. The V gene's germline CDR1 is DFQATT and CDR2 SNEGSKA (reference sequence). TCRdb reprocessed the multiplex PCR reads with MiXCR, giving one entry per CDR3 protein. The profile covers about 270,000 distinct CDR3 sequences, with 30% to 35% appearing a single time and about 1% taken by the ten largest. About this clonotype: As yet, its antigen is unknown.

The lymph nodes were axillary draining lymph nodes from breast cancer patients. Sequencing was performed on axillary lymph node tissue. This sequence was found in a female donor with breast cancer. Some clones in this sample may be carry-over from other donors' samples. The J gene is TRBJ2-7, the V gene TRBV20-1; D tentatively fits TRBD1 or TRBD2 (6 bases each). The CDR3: CSASLRDTRSFELWGGYEQYF. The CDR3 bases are TGCAGTGCTTCCCTCCGGGACACCCGGTCGTTTGAATTGTGGGGAGGCTACGAGCAGTACTTC.